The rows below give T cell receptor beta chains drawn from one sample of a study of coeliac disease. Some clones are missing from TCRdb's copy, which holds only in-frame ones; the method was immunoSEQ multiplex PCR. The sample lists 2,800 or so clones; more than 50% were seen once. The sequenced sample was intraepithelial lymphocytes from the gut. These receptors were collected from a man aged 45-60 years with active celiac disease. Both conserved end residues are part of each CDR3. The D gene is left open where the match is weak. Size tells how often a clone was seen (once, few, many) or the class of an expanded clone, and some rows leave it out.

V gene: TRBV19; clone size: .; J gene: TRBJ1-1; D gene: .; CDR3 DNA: TGTGCCAGTAGTGTAGGACAGAAGAACACTGAAGCTTTCTTT; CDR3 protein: CASSVGQKNTEAFF
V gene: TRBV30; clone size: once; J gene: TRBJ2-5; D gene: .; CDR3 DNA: TGTGCCTGGAGTGTATGGGGAGGAGGGCAAGAGACCCAGTACTTC; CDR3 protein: CAWSVWGGGQETQYF
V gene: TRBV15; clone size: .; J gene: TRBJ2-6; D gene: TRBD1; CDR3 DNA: TGTGCCACCAGGAGTCCCGGGACAGGGAGGGCTGGGGCCAACGTCCTGACTTTC; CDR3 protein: CATRSPGTGRAGANVLTF
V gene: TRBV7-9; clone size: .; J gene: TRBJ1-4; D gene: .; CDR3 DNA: TGTGCCAGCAGCTTACGCGGGCCCAACGAAAAACTGTTTTTT; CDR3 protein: CASSLRGPNEKLFF
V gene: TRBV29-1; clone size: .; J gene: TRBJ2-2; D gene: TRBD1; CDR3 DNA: TGCAGCGTTTCACAGGGGTTCACCGGGGAGCTGTTTTTT; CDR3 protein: CSVSQGFTGELFF
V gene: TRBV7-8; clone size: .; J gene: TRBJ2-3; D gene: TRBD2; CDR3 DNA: TGTGCCAGCAGCTTAGCGCGGAGTAGCGGGGTGGGGGCAGATACGCAGTATTTT; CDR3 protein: CASSLARSSGVGADTQYF
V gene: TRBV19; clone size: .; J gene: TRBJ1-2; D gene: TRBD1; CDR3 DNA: TGTGCCAGTAGACTAACAGGGGCATATGGCTACACCTTC; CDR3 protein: CASRLTGAYGYTF
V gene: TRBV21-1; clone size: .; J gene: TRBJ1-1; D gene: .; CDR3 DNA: TGTGCCAGCAGGCAAGTTTTAGCTACACAAATTCGCACTGAAGCTTTCTTT; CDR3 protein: CASRQVLATQIRTEAFF
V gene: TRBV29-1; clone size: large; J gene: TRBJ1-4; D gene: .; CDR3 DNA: TGCAGCGTTGAAGTTCTGACAGTTAATGAAAAACTGTTTTTT; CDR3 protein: CSVEVLTVNEKLFF
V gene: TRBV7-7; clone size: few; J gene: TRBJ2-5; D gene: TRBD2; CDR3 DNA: TGTGCTAGCAGCCAGGGACTAGCGGGGGGGCTGGAGACCCAGTACTTC; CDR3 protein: CASSQGLAGGLETQYF
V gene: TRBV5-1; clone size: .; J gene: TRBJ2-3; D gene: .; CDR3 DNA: TGCGCCAGCAGCATTGCAGGGGAAGTCACAGATACGCAGTATTTT; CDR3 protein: CASSIAGEVTDTQYF
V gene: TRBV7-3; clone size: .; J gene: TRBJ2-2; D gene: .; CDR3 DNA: TGTGCCAGCAGCTTAAATCCAGGGGTGGACACCGGGGAGCTGTTTTTT; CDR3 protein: CASSLNPGVDTGELFF
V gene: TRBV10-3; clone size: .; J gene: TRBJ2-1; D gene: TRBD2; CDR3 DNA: TGTGCCATCAGGGGACTAGCGGGGGGCTTATCTGAGCAGTTCTTC; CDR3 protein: CAIRGLAGGLSEQFF
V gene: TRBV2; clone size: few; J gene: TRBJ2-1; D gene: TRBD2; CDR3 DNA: TGTGCCAGCACCCGGACTAGCGGGGGCCAAAATGAGCAGTTCTTC; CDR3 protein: CASTRTSGGQNEQFF
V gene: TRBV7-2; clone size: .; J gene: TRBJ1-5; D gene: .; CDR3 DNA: TGTGCCAGCAGCTACGGGACGGGGGGGGTGCCCCAGCATTTT; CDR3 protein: CASSYGTGGVPQHF
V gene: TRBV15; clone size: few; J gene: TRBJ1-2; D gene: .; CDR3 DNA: TGTGCCACCAGCAGAGATAAGGTCGGCGCCGCCGCTAGTGGCTACACCTTC; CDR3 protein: CATSRDKVGAAASGYTF
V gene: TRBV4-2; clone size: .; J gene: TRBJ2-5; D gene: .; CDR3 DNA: TGTGCCAGCAGCCTCTCACTAAGCGAAGAGACCCAGTACTTC; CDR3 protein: CASSLSLSEETQYF
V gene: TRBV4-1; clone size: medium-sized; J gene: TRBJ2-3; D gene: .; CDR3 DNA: TGCGCCAGCGAGGACAGCTATACGCAGTATTTT; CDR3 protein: CASEDSYTQYF
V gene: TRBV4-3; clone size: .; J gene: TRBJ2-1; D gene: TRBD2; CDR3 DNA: TGCGCCAGCAGCCTCCTAGCGGGAGGGCGCCATGAGCAGTTCTTC; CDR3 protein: CASSLLAGGRHEQFF
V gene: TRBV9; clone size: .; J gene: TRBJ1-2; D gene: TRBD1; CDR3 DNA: TGTGCCAGCAGTCATTCGGGACAGGGAAATGGCTACACCTTC; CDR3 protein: CASSHSGQGNGYTF
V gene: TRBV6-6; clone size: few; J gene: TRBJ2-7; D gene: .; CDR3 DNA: TGTGCCAGCAGTTTATCGCGCGCCCTATCCTACGAGCAGTACTTC; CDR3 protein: CASSLSRALSYEQYF
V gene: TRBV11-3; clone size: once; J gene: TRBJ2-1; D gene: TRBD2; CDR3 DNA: TGTGCCAGCAGCGACGGACTAGCGCAGACCAGCTCCTACAATGAGCAGTTCTTC; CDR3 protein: CASSDGLAQTSSYNEQFF
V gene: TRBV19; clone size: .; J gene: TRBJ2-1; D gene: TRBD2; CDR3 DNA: TGTGCCAGTAGTCCCCCCAAGGCAAGCGGGGCCTACAATGAGCAGTTCTTC; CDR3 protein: CASSPPKASGAYNEQFF
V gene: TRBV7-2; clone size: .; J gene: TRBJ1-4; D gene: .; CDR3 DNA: TGTGCCAGCAGCTTGACCGGGGGGGTTTATGAAAAACTGTTTTTT; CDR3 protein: CASSLTGGVYEKLFF
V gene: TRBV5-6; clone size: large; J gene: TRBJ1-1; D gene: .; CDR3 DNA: TGTGCCAGCAGCTTGTGGCAATCGAACACTGAAGCTTTCTTT; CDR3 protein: CASSLWQSNTEAFF
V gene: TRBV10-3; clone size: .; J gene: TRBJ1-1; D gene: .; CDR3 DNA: TGTGCCATCAGTGAACCCCCCAAAGTCATGGGGCCCCCTGAAGCTTTCTTT; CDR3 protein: CAISEPPKVMGPPEAFF
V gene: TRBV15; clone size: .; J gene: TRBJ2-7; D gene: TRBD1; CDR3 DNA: TGTGCCACCAGCAGAGATACAGGGACAGGGCTTTTCTACGAGCAGTACTTC; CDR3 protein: CATSRDTGTGLFYEQYF
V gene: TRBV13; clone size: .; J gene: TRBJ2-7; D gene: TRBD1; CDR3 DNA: TGTGCCAGCAGCTCCCGGGACAGGAGTTACGAGCAGTACTTC; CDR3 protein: CASSSRDRSYEQYF
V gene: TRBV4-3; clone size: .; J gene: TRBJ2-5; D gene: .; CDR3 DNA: TGCGCCAGCAGCCAAGAGGCCGTGGCCACGCGGGATGAGACCCAGTACTTC; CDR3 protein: CASSQEAVATRDETQYF
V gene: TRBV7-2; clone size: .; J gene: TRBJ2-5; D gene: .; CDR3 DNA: TGTGCCAGCAGCTCCCGGACACCTCGAGAGACCCAGTACTTC; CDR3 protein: CASSSRTPRETQYF
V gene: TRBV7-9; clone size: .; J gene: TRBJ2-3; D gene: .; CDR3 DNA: TGTGCCAGCAGCCCCCCGTCCCAGGGGAATACAGATACGCAGTATTTT; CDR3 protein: CASSPPSQGNTDTQYF
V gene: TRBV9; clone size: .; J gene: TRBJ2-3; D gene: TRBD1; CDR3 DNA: TGTGCCAGCAGCTCCGGGACAGGGGTCCCAGATACGCAGTATTTT; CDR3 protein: CASSSGTGVPDTQYF
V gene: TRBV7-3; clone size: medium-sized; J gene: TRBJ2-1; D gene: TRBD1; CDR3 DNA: TGTGCCAGCAGCTTGGACAGGTCAATCGATGAGCAGTTCTTC; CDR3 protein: CASSLDRSIDEQFF
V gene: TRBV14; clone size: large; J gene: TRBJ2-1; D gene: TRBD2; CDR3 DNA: TGTGCCAGCAGGCAGACTAGCGGGGGGAAAAATGAGCAGTTCTTC; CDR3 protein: CASRQTSGGKNEQFF
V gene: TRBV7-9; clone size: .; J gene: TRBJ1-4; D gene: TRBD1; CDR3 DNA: TGTGCCAGCAGCCCCGAGACAGGGAAGAATGAAAAACTGTTTTTT; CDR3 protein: CASSPETGKNEKLFF
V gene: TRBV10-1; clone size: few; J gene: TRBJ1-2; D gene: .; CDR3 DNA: TGCGCCAGCAGTGAGTCCAGGCAGGGGTGTTTAAACTATGGCTACACCTTC; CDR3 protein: CASSESRQGCLNYGYTF
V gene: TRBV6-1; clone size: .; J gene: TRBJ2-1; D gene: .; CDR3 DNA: TGTGCCAGCAGTGAAGTGAGCTCCTACAATGAGCAGTTCTTC; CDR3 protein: CASSEVSSYNEQFF
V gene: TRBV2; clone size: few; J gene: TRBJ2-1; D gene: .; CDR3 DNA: TGTGCCAGCACATACAATGAGCAGTTCTTC; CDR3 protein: CASTYNEQFF
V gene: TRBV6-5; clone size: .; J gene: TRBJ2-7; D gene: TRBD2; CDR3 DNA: TGTGCCAGCAGTTACTTCTCAGCGGGGGTCGACGAGCAGTACTTC; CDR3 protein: CASSYFSAGVDEQYF
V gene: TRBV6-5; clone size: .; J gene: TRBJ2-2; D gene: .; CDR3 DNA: TGTGCCAGCAGTTTCAGGAAATTCACCGGGGAGCTGTTTTTT; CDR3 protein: CASSFRKFTGELFF
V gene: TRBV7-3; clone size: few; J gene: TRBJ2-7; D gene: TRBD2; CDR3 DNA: TGTGCCAGCAGCTTATTCGGGGGGGGCTCCTACGAGCAGTACTTC; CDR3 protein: CASSLFGGGSYEQYF
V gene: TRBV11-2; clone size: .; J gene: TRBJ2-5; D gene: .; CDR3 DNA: TGTGCCAGCAGCTCCTATTTGGAGTCGGAGACCCAGTACTTC; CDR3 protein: CASSSYLESETQYF
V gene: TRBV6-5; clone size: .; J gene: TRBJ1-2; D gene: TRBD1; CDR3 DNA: TGTGCCAGCAGTTACCCGACAGGGGGCTTCATCTATGGCTACACCTTC; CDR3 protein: CASSYPTGGFIYGYTF
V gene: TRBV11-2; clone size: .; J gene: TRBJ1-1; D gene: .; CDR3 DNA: TGTGCCAGCAGCTTAGATCGGTCGTCGGGCACTGAAGCTTTCTTT; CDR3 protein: CASSLDRSSGTEAFF
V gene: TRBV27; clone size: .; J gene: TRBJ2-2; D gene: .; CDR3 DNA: TGTGCCAGCTCTCTGAGCATTGGCACCGGGGAGCTGTTTTTT; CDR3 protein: CASSLSIGTGELFF
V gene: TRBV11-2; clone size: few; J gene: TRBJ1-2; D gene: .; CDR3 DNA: TGTGCCAGCAGCTTAGTCGGCGGGGTCTATGGCTACACCTTC; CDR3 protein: CASSLVGGVYGYTF
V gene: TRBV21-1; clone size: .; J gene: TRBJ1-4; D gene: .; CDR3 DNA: TGTGCCAGCAGCAAAGGGGCAATTAAGAGTGAAAAACTGTTTTTT; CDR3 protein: CASSKGAIKSEKLFF
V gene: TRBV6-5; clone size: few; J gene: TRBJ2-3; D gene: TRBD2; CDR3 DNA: TGTGCCAGCAGTTACGAGGCTAGCGGGACGACAGATACGCAGTATTTT; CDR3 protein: CASSYEASGTTDTQYF
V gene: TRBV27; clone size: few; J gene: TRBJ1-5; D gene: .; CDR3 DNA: TGTGCCAGCAGTTTAAGCTCGCGTTCTTATAGCAATCAGCCCCAGCATTTT; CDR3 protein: CASSLSSRSYSNQPQHF
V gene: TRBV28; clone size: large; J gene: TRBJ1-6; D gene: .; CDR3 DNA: TGTGCCAGCAGTTTAGAAGGGGCTGGGAATTCACCCCTCCACTTT; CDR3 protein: CASSLEGAGNSPLHF
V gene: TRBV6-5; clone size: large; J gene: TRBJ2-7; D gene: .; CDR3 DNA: TGTGCCAGCAGTCAAGGGACTCTCAACTACGAGCAGTACTTC; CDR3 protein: CASSQGTLNYEQYF
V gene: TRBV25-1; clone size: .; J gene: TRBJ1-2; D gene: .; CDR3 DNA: TGTGCCAGCAGCTTCCAAAAAGGGGGAGTCTATGGCTACACCTTC; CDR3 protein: CASSFQKGGVYGYTF
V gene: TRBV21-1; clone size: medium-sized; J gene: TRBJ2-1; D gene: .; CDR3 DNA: TGTGCCAGCAGCAATTCCTGGAGCGGGAGGCACAATGAGCAGTTCTTC; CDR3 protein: CASSNSWSGRHNEQFF
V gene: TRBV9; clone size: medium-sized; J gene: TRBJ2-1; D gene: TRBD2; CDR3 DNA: TGTGCCAGCAGCGGGACTAGCGGCCCCTACAATGAGCAGTTCTTC; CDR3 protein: CASSGTSGPYNEQFF
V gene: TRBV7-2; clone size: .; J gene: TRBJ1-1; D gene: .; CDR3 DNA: TGTGCCAGCAGCTCCGGAGGCTACGGAGCTTTCTTT; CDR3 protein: CASSSGGYGAFF
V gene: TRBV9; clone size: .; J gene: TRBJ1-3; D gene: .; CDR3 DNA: TGTGCCAGCAGCCCCCGACAAGGCTCTGGAAACACCATATATTTT; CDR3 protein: CASSPRQGSGNTIYF
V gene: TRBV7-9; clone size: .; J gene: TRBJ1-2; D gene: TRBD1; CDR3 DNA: TGTGCCAGCAGCCCGACAGGGGGTGACTATGGCTACACCTTC; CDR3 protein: CASSPTGGDYGYTF